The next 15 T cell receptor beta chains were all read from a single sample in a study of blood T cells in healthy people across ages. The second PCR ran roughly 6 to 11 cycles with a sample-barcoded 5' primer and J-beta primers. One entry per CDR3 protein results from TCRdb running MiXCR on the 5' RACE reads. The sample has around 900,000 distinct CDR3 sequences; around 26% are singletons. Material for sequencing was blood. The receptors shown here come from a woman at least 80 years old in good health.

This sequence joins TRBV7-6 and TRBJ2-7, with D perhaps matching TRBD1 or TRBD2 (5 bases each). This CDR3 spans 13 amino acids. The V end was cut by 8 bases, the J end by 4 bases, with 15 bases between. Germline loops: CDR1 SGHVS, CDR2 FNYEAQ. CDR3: CASARGDRYEQYF. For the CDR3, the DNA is TGTGCCAGCGCCCGAGGGGATCGGTACGAGCAGTACTTC. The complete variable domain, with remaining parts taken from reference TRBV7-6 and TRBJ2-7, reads GAGVSQSPRYKVTKRGQDVALRCDPISGHVSLYWYRQALGQGPEFLTYFNYEAQQDKSGLPNDRFSAERPEGSISTLTIQRTEQRDSAMYRCASARGDRYEQYFGPGTRLTVT.

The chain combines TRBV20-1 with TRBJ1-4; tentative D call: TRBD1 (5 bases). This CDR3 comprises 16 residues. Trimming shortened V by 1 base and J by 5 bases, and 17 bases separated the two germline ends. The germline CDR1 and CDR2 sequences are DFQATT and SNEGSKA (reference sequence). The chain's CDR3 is CSARGQGRPANEKLFF. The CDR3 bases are TGCAGTGCTAGAGGCCAGGGTAGGCCGGCGAATGAAAAACTGTTTTTT.

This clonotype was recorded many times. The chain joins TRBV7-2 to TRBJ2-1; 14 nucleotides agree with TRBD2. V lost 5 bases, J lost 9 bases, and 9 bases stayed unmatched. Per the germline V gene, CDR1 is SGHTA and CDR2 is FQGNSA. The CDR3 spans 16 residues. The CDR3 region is CASSKGLAGARGEQFF. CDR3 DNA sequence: TGTGCCAGCAGCAAGGGACTAGCGGGGGCCAGGGGTGAGCAGTTCTTC.

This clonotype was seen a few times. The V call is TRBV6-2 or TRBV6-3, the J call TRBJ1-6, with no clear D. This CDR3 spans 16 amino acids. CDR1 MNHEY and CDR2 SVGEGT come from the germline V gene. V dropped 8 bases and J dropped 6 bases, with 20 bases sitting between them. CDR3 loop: CASRHLLVFGNSPLHF. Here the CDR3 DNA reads TGTGCCAGCCGCCATCTCCTCGTCTTCGGTAATTCACCCCTCCACTTT.

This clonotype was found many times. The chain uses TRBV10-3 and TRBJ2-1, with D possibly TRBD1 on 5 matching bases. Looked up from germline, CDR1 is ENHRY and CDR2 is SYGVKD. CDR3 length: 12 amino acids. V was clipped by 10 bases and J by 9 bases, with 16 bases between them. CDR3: CATATATSEQFF. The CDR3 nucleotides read TGTGCCACCGCGACAGCTACAAGTGAGCAGTTCTTC.

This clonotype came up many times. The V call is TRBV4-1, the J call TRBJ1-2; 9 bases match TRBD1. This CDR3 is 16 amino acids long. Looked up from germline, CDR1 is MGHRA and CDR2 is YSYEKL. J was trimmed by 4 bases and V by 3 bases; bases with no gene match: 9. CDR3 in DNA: TGCGCCAGCAGCCAGGCGGCGACAGGGGGTCTCTATGGCTACACCTTC. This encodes CASSQAATGGLYGYTF.

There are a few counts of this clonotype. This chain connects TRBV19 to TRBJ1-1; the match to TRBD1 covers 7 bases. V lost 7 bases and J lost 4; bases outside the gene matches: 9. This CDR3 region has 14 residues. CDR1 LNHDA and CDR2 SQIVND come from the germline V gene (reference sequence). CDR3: CASTSGQEGTEAFF. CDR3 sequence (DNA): TGTGCCAGTACTTCAGGACAGGAGGGCACTGAAGCTTTCTTT.

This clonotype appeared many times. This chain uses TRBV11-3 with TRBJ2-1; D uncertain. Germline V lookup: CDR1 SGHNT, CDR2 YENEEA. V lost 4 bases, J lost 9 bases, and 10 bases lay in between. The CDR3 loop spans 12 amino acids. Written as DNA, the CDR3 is TGTGCCAGCAGCTCCAGAACGGGTGAGCAGTTCTTC. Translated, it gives CASSSRTGEQFF.

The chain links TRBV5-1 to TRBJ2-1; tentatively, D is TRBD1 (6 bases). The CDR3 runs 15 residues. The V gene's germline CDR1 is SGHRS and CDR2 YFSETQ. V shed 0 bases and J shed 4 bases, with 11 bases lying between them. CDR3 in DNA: TGCGCCAGCAGCTTGGTCGGGACACAATACAATGAGCAGTTCTTC. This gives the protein CASSLVGTQYNEQFF.

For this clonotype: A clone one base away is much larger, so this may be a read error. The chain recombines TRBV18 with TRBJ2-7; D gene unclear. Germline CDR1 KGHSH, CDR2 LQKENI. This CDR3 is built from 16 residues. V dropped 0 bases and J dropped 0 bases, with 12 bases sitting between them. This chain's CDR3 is CASSPPVKRTSYEQYF. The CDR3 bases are TGTGCCAGCTCACCACCGGTAAAGCGAACCTCCTACGAGCAGTACTTC.

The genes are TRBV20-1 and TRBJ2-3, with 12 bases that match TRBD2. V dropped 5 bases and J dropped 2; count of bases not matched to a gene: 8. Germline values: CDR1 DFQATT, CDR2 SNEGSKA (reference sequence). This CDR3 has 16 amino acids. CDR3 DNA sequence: TGCAGTGCTCGCCAGACTAGCGGGGGCTTCACAGATACGCAGTATTTT. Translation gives CSARQTSGGFTDTQYF.

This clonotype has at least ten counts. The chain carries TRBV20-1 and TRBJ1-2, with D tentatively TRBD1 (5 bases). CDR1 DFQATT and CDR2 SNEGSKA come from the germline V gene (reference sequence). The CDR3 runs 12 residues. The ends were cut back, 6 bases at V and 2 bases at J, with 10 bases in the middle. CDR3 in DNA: TGCAGTGCCGCTGCAGGGAACTATGGCTACACCTTC. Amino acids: CSAAAGNYGYTF.

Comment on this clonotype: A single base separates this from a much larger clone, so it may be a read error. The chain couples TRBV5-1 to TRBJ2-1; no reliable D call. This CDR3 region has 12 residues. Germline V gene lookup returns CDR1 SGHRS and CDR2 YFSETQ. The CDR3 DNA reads TGCGCCGGCAGCCCCCCAGCTAGTGAGCAGTTCTTC. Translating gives CAGSPPASEQFF.

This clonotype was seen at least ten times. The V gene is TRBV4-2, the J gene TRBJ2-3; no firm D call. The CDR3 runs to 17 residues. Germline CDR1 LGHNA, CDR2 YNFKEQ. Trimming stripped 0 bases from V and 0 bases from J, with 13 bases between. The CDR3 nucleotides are TGTGCCAGCAGCCAAGAAGGCCTACTAACTAGCACAGATACGCAGTATTTT. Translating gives CASSQEGLLTSTDTQYF.

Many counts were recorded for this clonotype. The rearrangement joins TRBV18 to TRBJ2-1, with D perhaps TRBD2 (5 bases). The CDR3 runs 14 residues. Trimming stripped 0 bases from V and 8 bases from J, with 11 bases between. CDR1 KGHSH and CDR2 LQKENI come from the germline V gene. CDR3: CASSPPNTRDEQFF. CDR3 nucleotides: TGTGCCAGCTCACCACCTAACACTAGGGATGAGCAGTTCTTC.